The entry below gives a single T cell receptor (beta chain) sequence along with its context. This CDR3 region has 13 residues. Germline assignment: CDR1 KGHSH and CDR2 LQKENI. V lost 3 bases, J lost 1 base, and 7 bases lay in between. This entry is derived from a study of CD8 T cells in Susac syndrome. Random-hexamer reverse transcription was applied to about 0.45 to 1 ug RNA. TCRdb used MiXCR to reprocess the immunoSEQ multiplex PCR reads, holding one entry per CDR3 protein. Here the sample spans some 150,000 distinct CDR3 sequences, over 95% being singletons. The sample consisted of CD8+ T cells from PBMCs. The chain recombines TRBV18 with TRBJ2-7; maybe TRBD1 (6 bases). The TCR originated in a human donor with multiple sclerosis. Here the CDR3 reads CASSPRGSYEQYV. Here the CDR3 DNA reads TGTGCCAGCTCACCGAGGGGGTCCTACGAGCAGTACGTC.